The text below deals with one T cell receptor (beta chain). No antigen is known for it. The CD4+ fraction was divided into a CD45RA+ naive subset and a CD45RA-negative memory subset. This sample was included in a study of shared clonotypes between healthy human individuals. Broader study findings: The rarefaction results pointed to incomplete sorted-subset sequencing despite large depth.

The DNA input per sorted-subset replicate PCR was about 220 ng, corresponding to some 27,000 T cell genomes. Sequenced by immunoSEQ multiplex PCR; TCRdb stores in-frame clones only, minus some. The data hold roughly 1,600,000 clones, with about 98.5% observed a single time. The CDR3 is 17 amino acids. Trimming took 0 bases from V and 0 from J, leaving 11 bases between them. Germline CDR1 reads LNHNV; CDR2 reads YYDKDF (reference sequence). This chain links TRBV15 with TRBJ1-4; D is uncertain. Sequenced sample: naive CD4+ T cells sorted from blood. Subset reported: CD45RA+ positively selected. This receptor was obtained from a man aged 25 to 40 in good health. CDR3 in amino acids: CATSREGRVATNEKLFF. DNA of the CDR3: TGTGCCACCAGCAGAGAAGGCAGAGTGGCAACTAATGAAAAACTGTTTTTT.